Listed here is a single TCR beta chain. Its antigen is still unknown. This record belongs to a study of OX40 agonist ivuxolimab in advanced cancers. Study-wide background: With a range of 23 to 79, age averaged about 59 years, and 65% to 90% were male. Study-wide results and limits: There was clonal expansion of CD4+ and CD8+ blood T cells by week 6 at 0.1 to 3.0 mg/kg. The antigen specificity of the peripheral T cells (those that were expanded) was not determined. Relative to CD4+ cells, CD8+ T cells on average had more expanded clones.

The assay was immunoSEQ multiplex PCR, and TCRdb's table has in-frame clones only and misses some. The sample records some 55,000 clones, about 89% being singletons. V lost 1 base and J lost 2; bases outside the gene matches: 5. CDR1 is LNHNV, CDR2 YYDKDF, per germline (reference sequence). The CDR3 has 15 residues. The rearrangement uses TRBV15 and TRBJ2-7; 7 positions match TRBD2. The sequences come from CD4+ or CD8+ T cells sorted from blood, collected in a trial of the OX40 agonist ivuxolimab. The sequence was obtained from an adult with an advanced solid tumor such as melanoma, head and neck, liver or kidney cancer. The DNA of the CDR3 is TGTGCCACCAGCAGAGTTGGCGGGAGCCCCTACGAGCAGTACTTC. It encodes CATSRVGGSPYEQYF.